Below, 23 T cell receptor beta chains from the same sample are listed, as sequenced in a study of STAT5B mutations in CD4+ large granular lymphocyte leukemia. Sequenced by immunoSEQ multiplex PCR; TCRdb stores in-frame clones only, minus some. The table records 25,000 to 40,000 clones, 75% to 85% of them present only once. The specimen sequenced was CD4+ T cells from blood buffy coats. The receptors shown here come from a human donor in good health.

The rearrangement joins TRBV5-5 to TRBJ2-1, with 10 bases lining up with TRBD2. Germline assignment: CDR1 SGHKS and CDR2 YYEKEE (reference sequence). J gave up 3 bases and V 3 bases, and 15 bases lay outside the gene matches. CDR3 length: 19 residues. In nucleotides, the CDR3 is TGTGCCAGCAGCTCGAGGACTAACCCGGGACTAGCGAACTACAATGAGCAGTTCTTC. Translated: CASSSRTNPGLANYNEQFF.

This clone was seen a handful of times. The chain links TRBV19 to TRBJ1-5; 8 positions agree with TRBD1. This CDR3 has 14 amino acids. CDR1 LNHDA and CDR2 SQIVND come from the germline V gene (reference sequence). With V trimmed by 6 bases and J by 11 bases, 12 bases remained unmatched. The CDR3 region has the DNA TGTGCCAGTAGCGCACAGGGGGTGGCGGGGGCCCAGCATTTT. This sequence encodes CASSAQGVAGAQHF.

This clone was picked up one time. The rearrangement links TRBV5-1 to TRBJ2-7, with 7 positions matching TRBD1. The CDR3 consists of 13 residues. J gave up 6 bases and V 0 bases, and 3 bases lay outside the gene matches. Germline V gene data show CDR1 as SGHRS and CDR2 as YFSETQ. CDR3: CASSLDRGAEQYF. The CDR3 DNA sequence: TGCGCCAGCAGCTTGGACAGGGGAGCCGAGCAGTACTTC. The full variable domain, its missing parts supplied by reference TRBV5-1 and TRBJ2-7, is KAGVTQTPRYLIKTRGQQVTLSCSPISGHRSVSWYQQTPGQGLQFLFEYFSETQRNKGNFPGRFSGRQFSNSRSEMNVSTLELGDSALYLCASSLDRGAEQYFGPGTRLTVT.

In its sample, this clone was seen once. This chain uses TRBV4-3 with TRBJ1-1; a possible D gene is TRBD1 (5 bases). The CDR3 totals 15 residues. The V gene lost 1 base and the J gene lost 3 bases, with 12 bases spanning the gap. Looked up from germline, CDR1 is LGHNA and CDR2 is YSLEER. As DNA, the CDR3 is TGCGCCAGCAGCCAAGGTGCAGGGATAGACACTGAAGCTTTCTTT. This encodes CASSQGAGIDTEAFF.

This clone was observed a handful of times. The CDR3 DNA reads as TGTGCCAGCAGCGCGGGACTAGCGAATACCTACGAGCAGTACTTC. Protein product: CASSAGLANTYEQYF. This sequence joins TRBV5-6 and TRBJ2-7; TRBD2 agrees at 10 bases. The germline V gene encodes CDR1 SGHDT and CDR2 YYEEEE. The CDR3 extends over 15 amino acids. The ends lost 4 bases at V and 2 bases at J; junction bases unmatched: 6.

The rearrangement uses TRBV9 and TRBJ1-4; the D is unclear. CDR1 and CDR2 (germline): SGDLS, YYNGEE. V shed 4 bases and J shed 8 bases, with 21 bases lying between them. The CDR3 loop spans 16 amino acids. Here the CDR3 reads CASSNQPVPVPEKLFF. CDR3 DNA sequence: TGTGCCAGCAGCAATCAACCGGTTCCAGTACCGGAAAAACTGTTTTTT.

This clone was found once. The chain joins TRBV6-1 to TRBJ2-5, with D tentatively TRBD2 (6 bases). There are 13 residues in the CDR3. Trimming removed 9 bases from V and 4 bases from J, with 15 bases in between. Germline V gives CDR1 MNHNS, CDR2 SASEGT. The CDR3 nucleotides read TGTGCCAGAGCGGGCGAGGGAGGAGAGACCCAGTACTTC. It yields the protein CARAGEGGETQYF.

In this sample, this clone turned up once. CDR3 sequence: CASSAISGTSGLTGELFF. The CDR3 DNA is TGTGCCAGCAGCGCGATTTCCGGGACTAGCGGCCTCACCGGGGAGCTGTTTTTT. This chain connects TRBV11-2 to TRBJ2-2; TRBD2 agrees at 11 bases. Trimming took 5 bases from V and 4 from J; bases not matched to a gene: 12. This CDR3 contains 18 residues. Germline V gene lookup returns CDR1 SGHAT and CDR2 FQNNGV. The variable domain in full, completed from reference TRBV11-2 and TRBJ2-2, reads EAGVAQSPRYKIIEKRQSVAFWCNPISGHATLYWYQQILGQGPKLLIQFQNNGVVDDSQLPKDRFSAERLKGVDSTLKIQPAKLEDSAVYLCASSAISGTSGLTGELFFGEGSRLTVL.

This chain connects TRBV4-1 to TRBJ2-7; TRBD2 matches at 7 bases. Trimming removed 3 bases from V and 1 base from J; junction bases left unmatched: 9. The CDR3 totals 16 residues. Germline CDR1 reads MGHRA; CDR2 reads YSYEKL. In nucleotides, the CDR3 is TGCGCCAGCAGCCAGGTAATCCTAGCGGAGTCCTACGAGCAGTACTTC. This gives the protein CASSQVILAESYEQYF.

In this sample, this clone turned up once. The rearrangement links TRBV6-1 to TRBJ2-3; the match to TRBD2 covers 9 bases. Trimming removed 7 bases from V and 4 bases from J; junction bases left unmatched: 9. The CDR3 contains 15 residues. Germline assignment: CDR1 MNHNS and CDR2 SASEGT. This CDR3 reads CASNPLAGAADTQYF. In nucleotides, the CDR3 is TGTGCCAGCAATCCTTTAGCGGGAGCGGCAGATACGCAGTATTTT.

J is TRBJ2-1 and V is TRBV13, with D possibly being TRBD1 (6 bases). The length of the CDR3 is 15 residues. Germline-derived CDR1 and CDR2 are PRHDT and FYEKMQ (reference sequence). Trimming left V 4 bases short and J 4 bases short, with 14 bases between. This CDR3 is CASSSGTRRYNEQFF. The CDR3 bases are TGTGCCAGCAGCTCTGGGACAAGGAGATACAATGAGCAGTTCTTC. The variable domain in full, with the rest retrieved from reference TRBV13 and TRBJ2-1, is AAGVIQSPRHLIKEKRETATLKCYPIPRHDTVYWYQQGPGQDPQFLISFYEKMQSDKGSIPDRFSAQQFSDYHSELNMSSLELGDSALYFCASSSGTRRYNEQFFGPGTRLTVL.

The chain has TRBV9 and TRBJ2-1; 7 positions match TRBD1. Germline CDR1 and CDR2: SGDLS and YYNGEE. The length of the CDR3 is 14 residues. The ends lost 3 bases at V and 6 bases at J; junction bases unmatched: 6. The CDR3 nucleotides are TGTGCCAGCAGCGAGACAGGGTTCACCAATGAGCAGTTCTTC. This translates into CASSETGFTNEQFF.

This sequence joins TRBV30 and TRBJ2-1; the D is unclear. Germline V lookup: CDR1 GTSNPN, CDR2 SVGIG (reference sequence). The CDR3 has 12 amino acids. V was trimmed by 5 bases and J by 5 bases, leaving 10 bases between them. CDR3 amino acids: CAWVPPHNEQFF. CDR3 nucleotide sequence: TGTGCCTGGGTACCGCCGCACAATGAGCAGTTCTTC.

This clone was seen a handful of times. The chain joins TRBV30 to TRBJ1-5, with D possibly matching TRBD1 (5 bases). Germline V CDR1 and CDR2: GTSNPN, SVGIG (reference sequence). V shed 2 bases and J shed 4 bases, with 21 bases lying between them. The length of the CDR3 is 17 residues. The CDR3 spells CAWSLRDGGYSNQPQHF. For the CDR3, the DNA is TGTGCCTGGAGTCTCCGGGACGGCGGATACTCTAATCAGCCCCAGCATTTT.

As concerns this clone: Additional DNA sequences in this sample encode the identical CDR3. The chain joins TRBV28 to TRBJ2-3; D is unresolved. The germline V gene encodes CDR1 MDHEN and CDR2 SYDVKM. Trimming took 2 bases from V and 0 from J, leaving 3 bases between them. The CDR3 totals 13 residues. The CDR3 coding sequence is TGTGCCAGCAGTTTAGACAGCACAGATACGCAGTATTTT. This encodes CASSLDSTDTQYF.

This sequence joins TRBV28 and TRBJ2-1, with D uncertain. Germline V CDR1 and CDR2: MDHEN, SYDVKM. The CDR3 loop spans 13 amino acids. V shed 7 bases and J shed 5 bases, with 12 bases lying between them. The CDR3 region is CASTSSHNNEQFF. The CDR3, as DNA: TGTGCCAGCACCTCGAGCCACAACAATGAGCAGTTCTTC.

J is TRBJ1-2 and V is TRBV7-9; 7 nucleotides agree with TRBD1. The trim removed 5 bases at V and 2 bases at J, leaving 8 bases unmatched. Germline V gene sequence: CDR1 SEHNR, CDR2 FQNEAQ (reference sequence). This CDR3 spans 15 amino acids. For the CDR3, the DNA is TGTGCCAGCAGCCCTTGGGAGGGGGCCAACTATGGCTACACCTTC. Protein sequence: CASSPWEGANYGYTF.

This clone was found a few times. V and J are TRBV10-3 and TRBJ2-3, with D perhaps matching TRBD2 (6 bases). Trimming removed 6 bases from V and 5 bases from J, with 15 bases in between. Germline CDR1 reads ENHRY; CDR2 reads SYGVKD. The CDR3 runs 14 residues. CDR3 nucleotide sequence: TGTGCCATCAGGTTAGGGCTGGAGGGAGATACGCAGTATTTT. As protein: CAIRLGLEGDTQYF.

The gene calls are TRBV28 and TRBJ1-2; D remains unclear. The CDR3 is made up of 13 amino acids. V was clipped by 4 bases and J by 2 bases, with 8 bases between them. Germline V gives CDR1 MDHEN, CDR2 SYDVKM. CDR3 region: CASSSGVNYGYTF. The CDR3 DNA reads TGTGCCAGCAGTTCCGGAGTGAACTATGGCTACACCTTC.

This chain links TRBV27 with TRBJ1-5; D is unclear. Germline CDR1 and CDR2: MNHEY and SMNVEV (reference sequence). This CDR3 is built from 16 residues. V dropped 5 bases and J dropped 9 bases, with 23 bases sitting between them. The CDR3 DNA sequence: TGTGCCAGCAGTCCAACTACGACGGTCAGTGGTGGGCCCCAGCATTTT. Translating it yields CASSPTTTVSGGPQHF.

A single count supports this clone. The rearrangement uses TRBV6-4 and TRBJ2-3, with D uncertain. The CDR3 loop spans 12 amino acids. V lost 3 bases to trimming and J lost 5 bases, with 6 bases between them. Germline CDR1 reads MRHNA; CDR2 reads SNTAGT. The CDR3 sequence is CASSDSGDTQYF. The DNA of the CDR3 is TGTGCCAGCAGTGATTCAGGAGATACGCAGTATTTT.

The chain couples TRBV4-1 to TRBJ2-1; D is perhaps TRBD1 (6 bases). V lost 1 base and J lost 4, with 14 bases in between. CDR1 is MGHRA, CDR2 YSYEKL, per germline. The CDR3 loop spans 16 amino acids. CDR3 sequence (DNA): TGCGCCAGCAGCCAAGGAAACGAAGGGGGTTACAATGAGCAGTTCTTC. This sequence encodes CASSQGNEGGYNEQFF.

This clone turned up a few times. The CDR3: CASSLFGGNQPQHF. The DNA of the CDR3 is TGTGCCAGCAGTTTATTTGGGGGCAATCAGCCCCAGCATTTT. The gene calls are TRBV28 and TRBJ1-5; unclear D gene. The germline gives CDR1 MDHEN, CDR2 SYDVKM. V was pared by 1 base and J by 2 bases, with 6 bases between. This CDR3 has 14 residues. The entire variable domain, with the rest obtained from reference TRBV28 and TRBJ1-5, is as follows: DVKVTQSSRYLVKRTGEKVFLECVQDMDHENMFWYRQDPGLGLRLIYFSYDVKMKEKGDIPEGYSVSREKKERFSLILESASTNQTSMYLCASSLFGGNQPQHFGDGTRLSIL.